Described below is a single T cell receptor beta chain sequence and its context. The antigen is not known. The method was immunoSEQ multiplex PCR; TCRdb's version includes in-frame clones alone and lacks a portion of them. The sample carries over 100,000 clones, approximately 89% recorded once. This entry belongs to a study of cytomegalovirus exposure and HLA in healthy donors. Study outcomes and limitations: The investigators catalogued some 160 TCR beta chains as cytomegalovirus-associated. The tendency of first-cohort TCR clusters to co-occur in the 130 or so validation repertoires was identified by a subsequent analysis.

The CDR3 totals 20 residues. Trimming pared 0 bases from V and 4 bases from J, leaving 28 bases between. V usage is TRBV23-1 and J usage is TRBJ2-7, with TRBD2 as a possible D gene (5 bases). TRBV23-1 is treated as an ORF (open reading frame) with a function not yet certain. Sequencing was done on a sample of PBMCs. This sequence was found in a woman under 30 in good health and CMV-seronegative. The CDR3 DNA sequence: TGCGCCAGCAGTCAATCAGAGTCCAGTCGGGATTTAAAGACGGGTTACGAGCAGTACTTC. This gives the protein CASSQSESSRDLKTGYEQYF.